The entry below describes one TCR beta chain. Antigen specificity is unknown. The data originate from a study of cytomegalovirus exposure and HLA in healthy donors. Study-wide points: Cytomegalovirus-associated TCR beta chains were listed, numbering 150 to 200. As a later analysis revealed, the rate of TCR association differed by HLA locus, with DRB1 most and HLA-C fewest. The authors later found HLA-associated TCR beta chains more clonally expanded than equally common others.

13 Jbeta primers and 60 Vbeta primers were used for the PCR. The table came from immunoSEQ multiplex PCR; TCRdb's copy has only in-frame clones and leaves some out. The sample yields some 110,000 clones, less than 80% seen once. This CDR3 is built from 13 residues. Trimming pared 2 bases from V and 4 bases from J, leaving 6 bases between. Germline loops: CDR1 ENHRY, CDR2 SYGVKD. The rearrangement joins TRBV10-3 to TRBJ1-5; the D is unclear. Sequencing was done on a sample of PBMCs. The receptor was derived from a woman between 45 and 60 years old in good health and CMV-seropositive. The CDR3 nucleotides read TGTGCCATCAGTGAGAGTAGTAATCAGCCCCAGCATTTT. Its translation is CAISESSNQPQHF.